This T cell receptor beta chain was retrieved from a study of T cell responses to AZD1222 COVID-19 vaccine. V lost 0 bases to trimming and J lost 4 bases, with 16 bases between them. CDR1 and CDR2 (germline): LGHNA, YNFKEQ. The CDR3 spans 17 residues. Here immunoSEQ multiplex PCR was the method, and the copy in TCRdb shows in-frame clones only, minus some. The profile shows some 130,000 clones, 90% of them singletons. Material: peripheral blood, obtained on day 0 of AZD1222 vaccination. The chain couples TRBV4-2 to TRBJ1-3; possible D gene TRBD1, 6 bases. This TCR came from an adult in good health. The CDR3 loop reads CASSQDRRGASGNTIYF. The CDR3, as DNA: TGTGCCAGCAGCCAAGATAGGCGGGGGGCTTCGGGAAACACCATATATTTT.